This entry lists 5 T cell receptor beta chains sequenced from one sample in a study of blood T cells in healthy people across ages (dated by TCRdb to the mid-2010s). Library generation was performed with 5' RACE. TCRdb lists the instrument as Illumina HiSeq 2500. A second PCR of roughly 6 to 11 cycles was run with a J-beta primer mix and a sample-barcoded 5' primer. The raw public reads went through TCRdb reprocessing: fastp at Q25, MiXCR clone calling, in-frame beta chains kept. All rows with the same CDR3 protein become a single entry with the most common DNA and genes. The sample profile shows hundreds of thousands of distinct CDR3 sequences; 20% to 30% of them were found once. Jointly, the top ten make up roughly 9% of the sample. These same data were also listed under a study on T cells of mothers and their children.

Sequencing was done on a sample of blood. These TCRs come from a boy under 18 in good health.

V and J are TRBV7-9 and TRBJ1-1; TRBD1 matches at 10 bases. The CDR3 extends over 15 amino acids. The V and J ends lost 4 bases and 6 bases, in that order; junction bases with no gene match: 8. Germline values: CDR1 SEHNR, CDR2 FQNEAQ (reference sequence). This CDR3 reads CASSSSDGQGAEAFF. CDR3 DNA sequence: TGTGCCAGCAGCTCCTCAGACGGACAGGGGGCTGAAGCTTTCTTT.

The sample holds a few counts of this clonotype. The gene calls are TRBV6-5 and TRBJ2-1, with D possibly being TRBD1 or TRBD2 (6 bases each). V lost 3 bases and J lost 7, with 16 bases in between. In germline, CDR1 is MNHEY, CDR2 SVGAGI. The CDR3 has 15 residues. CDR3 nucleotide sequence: TGTGCCAGCAGTTATGTGAGGGGGGACGAAAATGAGCAGTTCTTC. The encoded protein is CASSYVRGDENEQFF.

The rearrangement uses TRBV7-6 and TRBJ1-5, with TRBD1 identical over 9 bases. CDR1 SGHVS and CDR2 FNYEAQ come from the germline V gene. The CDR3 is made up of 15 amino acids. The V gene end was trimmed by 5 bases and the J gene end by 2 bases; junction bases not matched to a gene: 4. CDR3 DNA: TGTGCCAGCAGCGCAGGACAGGGGCGCAATCAGCCCCAGCATTTT. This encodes CASSAGQGRNQPQHF.

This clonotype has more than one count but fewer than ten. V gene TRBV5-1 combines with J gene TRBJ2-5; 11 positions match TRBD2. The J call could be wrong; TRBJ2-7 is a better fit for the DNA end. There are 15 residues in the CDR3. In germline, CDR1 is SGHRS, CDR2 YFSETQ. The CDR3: CASRLLAGVPYEQYF. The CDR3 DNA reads TGCGCCAGCAGATTACTAGCGGGGGTCCCATACGAGCAGTACTTC.

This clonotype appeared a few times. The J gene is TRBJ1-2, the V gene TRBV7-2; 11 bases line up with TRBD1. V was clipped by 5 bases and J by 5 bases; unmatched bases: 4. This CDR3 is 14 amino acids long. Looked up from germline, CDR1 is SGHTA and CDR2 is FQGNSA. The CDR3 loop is CASSVGTGGYGYTF. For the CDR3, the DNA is TGTGCCAGCAGCGTCGGGACAGGGGGATATGGCTACACCTTC. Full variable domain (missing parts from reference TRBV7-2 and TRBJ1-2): GAGVSQSPSNKVTEKGKDVELRCDPISGHTALYWYRQSLGQGLEFLIYFQGNSAPDKSGLPSDRFSAERTGGSVSTLTIQRTQQEDSAVYLCASSVGTGGYGYTFGSGTRLTVV.